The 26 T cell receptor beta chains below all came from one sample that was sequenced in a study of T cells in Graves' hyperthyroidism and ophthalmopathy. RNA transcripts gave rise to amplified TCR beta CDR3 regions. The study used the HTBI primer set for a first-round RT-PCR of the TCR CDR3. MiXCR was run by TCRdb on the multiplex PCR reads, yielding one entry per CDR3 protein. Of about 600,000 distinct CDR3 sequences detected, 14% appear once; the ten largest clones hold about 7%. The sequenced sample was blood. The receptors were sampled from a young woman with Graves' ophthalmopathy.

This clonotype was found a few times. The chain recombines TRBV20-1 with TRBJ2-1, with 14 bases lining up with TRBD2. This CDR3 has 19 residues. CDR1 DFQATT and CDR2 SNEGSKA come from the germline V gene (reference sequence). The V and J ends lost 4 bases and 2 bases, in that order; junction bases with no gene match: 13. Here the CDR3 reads CSAILLPGLAGVAYNEQFF. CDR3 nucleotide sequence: TGCAGTGCTATTCTCCTGCCGGGACTAGCGGGAGTTGCCTACAATGAGCAGTTCTTC.

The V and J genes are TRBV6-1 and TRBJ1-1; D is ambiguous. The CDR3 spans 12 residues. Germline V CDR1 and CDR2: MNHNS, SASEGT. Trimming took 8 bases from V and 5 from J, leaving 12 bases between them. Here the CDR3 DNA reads TGTGCCAGCGGGTTCGTGGGGACTGAAGCTTTCTTT. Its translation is CASGFVGTEAFF.

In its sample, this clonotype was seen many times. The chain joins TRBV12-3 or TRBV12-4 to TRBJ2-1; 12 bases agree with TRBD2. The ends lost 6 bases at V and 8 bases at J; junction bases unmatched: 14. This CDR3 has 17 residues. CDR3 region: CASSPSTSGSAGDEQFF. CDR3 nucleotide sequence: TGTGCCAGCAGCCCTTCGACTAGCGGGAGTGCTGGGGATGAGCAGTTCTTC.

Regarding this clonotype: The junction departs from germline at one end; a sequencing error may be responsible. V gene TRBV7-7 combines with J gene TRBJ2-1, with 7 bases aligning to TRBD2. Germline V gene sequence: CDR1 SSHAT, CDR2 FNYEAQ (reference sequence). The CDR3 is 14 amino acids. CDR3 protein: CASSLGEGRNEQFF. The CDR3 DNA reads TGTGCTAGCAGCCTTGGGGAGGGCCGGAATGAGCAGTTCTTC.

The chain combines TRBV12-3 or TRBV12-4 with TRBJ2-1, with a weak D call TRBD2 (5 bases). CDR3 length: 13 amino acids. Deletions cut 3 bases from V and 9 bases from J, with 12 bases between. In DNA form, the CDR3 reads TGTGCCAGCAGTTTGTTTAGGGAGTGTGAGCAGTTCTTC. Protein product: CASSLFRECEQFF.

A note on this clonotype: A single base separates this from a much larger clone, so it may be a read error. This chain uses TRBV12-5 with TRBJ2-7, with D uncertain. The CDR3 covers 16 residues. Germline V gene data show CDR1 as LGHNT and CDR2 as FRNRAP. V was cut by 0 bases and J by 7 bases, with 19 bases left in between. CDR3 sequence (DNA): TGTGCTAGTGGTTTGGTCCCCCAGGACGCCCTGAGGGAGCAGTACTTC. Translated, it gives CASGLVPQDALREQYF.

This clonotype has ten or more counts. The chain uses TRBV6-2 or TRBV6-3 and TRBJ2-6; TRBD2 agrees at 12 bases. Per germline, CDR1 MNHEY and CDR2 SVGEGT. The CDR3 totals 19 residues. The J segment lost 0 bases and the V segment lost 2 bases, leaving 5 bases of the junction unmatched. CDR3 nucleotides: TGTGCCAGCAGTTACGCTAGCGGGAGGGTCCTCTCTGGGGCCAACGTCCTGACTTTC. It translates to CASSYASGRVLSGANVLTF.

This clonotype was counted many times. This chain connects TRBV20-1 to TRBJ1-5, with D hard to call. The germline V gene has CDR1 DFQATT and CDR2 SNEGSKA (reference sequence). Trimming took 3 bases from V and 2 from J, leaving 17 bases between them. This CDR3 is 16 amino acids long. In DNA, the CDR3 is TGCAGTGCTAGTGATTACAGTGGGCCGGGCAATCAGCCCCAGCATTTT. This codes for CSASDYSGPGNQPQHF.

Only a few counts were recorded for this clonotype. CDR3 protein: CATREEKETQYF. The CDR3 DNA reads as TGTGCCACCCGGGAGGAGAAGGAGACCCAGTACTTC. V and J are TRBV24-1 and TRBJ2-5; 7 bases align to TRBD2. The germline V gene has CDR1 KGHDR and CDR2 SFDVKD. This CDR3 spans 12 amino acids. Unmatched junction bases numbered 5, after V lost 9 bases and J lost 5 bases.

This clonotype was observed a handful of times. The CDR3 DNA reads as TGTGCCAGCAGCTTTTCGGAGACTGAAGCTTTCTTT. It codes for CASSFSETEAFF. The chain links TRBV7-9 to TRBJ1-1; no reliable D call. V lost 3 bases and J lost 5, with 7 bases in between. CDR1 is SEHNR and CDR2 is FQNEAQ in the germline V gene (reference sequence). CDR3 length equals 12 residues.

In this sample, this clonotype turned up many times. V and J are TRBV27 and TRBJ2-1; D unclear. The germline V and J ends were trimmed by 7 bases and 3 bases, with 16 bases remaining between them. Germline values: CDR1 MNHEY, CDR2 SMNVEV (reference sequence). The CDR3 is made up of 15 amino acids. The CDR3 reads CASKEHSGLYNEQFF. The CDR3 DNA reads TGTGCCAGCAAGGAACATTCAGGTCTCTACAATGAGCAGTTCTTC.

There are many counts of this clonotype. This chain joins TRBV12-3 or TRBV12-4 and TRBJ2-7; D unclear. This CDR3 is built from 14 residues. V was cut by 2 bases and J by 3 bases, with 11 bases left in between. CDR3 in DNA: TGTGCCAGCAGTTTAAGAGGACCTTTCTACGAGCAGTACTTC. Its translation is CASSLRGPFYEQYF.

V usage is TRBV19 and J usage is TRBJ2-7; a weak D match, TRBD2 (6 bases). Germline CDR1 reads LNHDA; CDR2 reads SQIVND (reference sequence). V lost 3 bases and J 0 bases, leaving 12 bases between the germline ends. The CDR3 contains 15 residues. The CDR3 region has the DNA TGTGCCAGTAGTATGCTTTACGGGAGCTCCTACGAGCAGTACTTC. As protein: CASSMLYGSSYEQYF.

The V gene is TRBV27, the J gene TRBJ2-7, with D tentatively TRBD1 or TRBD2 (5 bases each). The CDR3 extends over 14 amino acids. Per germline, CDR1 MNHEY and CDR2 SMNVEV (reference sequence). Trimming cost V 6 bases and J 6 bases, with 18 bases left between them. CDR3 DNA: TGTGCCAGCAGAACTAAGGGGTGGGGGATCGAGCAGTACTTC. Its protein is CASRTKGWGIEQYF.

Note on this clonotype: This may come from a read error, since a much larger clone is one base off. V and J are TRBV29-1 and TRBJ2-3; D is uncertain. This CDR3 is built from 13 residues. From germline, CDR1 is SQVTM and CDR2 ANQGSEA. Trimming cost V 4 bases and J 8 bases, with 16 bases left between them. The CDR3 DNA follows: TGCAGCGTTGGACCTATCAATTCGGCTACGCAGTATTTT. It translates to CSVGPINSATQYF.

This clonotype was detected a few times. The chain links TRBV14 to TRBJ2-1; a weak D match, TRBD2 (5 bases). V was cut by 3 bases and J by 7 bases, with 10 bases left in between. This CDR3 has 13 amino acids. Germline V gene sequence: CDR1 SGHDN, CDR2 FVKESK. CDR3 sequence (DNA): TGTGCCAGCAGCCAGCGAGGGAGAAATGAGCAGTTCTTC. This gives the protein CASSQRGRNEQFF.

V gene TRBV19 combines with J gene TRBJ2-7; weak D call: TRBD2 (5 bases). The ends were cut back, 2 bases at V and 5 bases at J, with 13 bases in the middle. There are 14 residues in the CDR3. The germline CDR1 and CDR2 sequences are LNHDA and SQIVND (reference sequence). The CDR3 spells CASSINGGINEQYF. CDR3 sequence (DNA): TGTGCCAGTAGTATAAACGGAGGTATCAACGAGCAGTACTTC.

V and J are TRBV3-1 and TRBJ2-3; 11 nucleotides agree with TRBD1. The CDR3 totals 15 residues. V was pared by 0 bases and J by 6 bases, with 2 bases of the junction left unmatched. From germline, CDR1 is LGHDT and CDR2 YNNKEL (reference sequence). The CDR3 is CASSQEGQGGDTQYF. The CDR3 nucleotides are TGTGCCAGCAGCCAAGAGGGACAGGGGGGGGATACGCAGTATTTT.

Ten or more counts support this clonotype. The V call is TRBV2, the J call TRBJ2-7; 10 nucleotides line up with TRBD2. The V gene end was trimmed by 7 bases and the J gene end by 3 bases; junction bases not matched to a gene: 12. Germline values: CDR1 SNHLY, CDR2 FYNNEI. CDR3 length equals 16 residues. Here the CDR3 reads CASKTSGLYYYYEQYF. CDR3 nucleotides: TGTGCCAGCAAGACTAGCGGGCTCTACTACTACTACGAGCAGTACTTC.

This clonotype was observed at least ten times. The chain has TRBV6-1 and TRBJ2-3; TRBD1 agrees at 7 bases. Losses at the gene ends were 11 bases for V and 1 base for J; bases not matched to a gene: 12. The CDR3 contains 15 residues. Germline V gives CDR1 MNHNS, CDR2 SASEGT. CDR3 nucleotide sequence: TGTGCCGGCAACCTAAATGGACAGGGCACAGATACGCAGTATTTT. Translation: CAGNLNGQGTDTQYF.

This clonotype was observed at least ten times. This chain's CDR3 is CASSLNRDYGYTF. CDR3 sequence (DNA): TGTGCCAGCAGCTTAAACAGGGACTATGGCTACACCTTC. This rearrangement joins TRBV7-9 to TRBJ1-2; D is perhaps TRBD1 (6 bases). V dropped 2 bases and J dropped 3 bases, with 7 bases sitting between them. The CDR3 covers 13 residues. Germline lookup yields CDR1 SEHNR and CDR2 FQNEAQ (reference sequence).

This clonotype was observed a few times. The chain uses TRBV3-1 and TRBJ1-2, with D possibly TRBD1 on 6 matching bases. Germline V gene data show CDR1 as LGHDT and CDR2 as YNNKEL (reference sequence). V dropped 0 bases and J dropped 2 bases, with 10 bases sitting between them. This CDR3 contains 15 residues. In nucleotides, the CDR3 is TGTGCCAGCAGCCAAGAGGGGGGGGCAAACTATGGCTACACCTTC. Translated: CASSQEGGANYGYTF.

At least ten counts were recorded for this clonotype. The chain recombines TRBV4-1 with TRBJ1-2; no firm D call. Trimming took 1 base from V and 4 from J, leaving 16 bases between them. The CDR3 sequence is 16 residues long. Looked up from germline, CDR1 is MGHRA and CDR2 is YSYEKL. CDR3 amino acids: CASSQASGLISYGYTF. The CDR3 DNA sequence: TGCGCCAGCAGCCAAGCCTCAGGACTGATCTCCTATGGCTACACCTTC.

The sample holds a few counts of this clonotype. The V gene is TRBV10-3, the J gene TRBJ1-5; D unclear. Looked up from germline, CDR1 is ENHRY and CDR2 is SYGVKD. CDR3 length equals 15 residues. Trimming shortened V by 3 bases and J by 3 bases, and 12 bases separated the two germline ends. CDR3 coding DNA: TGTGCCATCAGTGACCGGACGGCCCCCAATCAGCCCCAGCATTTT. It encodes CAISDRTAPNQPQHF.

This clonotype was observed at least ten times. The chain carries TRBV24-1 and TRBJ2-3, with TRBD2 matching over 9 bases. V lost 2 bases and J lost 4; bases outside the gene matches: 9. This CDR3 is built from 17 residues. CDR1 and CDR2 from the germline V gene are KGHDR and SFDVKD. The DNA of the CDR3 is TGTGCCACCAGTGATTCGGAAGGCGGGAGGGCCCCAGATACGCAGTATTTT. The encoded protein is CATSDSEGGRAPDTQYF.

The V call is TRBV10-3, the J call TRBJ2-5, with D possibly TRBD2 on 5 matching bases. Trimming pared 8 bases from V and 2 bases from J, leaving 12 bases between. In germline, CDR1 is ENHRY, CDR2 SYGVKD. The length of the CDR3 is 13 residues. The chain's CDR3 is CAISRAAQETQYF. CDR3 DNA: TGTGCCATCTCGAGGGCAGCACAAGAGACCCAGTACTTC.